This entry concerns a single T cell receptor (beta chain). Its antigen is as yet unknown. Measured with immunoSEQ multiplex PCR; TCRdb has only the in-frame clones, and not every one. The table records about 180,000 clones, around 87% of them present only once. The V segment lost 6 bases and the J segment 0 bases; nucleotides outside the gene matches: 5. The CDR3 extends over 15 amino acids. CDR1 is MNHNS, CDR2 SASEGT, per germline. The data originate from a study of cytomegalovirus exposure and HLA in healthy donors. Study conclusions and caveats: Overall, around 150 TCR beta chains were annotated as cytomegalovirus-associated. Clusters of TCRs from the first cohort tended to co-occur in the roughly 120 validation repertoires (as a later analysis found).

An approximately 130-subject validation cohort, separate from the roughly 670-subject first cohort, supplied the donors. The sequenced material came from PBMCs. The TCR comes from a woman aged 25-40 years in good health and CMV-seronegative. This sequence joins TRBV6-1 and TRBJ1-5, with 7 bases aligning to TRBD1. The CDR3 loop reads CASRGTAISNQPQHF. As DNA, the CDR3 is TGTGCCAGCAGGGGGACAGCGATTAGCAATCAGCCCCAGCATTTT.